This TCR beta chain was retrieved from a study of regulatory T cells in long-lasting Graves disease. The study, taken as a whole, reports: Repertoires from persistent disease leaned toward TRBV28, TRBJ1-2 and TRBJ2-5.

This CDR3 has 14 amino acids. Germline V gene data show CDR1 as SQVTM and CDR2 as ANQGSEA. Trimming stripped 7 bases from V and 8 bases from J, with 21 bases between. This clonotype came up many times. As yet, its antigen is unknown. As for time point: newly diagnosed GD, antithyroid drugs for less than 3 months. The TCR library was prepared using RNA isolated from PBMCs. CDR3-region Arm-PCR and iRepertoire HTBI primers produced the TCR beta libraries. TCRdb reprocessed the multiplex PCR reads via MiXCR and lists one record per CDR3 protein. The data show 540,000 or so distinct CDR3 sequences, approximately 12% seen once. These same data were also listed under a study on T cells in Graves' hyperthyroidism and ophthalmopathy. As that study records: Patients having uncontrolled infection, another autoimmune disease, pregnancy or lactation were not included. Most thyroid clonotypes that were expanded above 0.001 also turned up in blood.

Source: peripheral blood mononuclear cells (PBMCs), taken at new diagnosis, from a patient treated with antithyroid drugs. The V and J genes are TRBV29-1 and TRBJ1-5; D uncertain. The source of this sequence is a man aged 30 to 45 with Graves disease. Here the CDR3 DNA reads TGCAGCGCAAAAAAGGGTGGGTTTGGGGAGCCCCAGCATTTT. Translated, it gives CSAKKGGFGEPQHF.